Listed here are 11 T cell receptor beta chains from one sample, sequenced in a study of CD8 T cells in Susac syndrome. Reverse transcription of roughly 0.5 to 1 ug RNA used random hexamers. TCRdb called the immunoSEQ multiplex PCR reads again in MiXCR, with one record for every CDR3 protein. The sample lists 75,000 or so distinct CDR3 sequences; approximately 93% were seen once. The specimen sequenced was CD8+ T cells from PBMCs. Receptors originate from a human donor with Susac syndrome.

This chain links TRBV7-3 with TRBJ2-3; 9 bases agree with TRBD1. After removal of 6 bases from V and 4 bases from J, the junction contained 5 bases not matched to a gene. The CDR3 covers 14 residues. Germline V gene lookup returns CDR1 SGHTA and CDR2 FQGTGA. The CDR3 coding sequence is TGTGCCAGCAGTCCGGGACAGGGTGCAGATACGCAGTATTTT. Encoded protein: CASSPGQGADTQYF. Full variable domain (remainder filled in from reference TRBV7-3 and TRBJ2-3): GAGVSQTPSNKVTEKGKYVELRCDPISGHTALYWYRQSLGQGPEFLIYFQGTGAADDSGLPNDRFFAVRPEGSVSTLKIQRTERGDSAVYLCASSPGQGADTQYFGPGTRLTVL.

The J gene is TRBJ2-5, the V gene TRBV2; 11 bases line up with TRBD2. Trimming removed 7 bases from V and 1 base from J; junction bases left unmatched: 5. CDR1 is SNHLY and CDR2 is FYNNEI in the germline V gene. The CDR3 is made up of 15 amino acids. The CDR3 sequence is CASKLAGGGQETQYF. CDR3 DNA: TGTGCCAGCAAATTAGCGGGAGGGGGCCAAGAGACCCAGTACTTC. The variable domain in full, with the rest retrieved from reference TRBV2 and TRBJ2-5, is EPEVTQTPSHQVTQMGQEVILRCVPISNHLYFYWYRQILGQKVEFLVSFYNNEISEKSEIFDDQFSVERPDGSNFTLKIRSTKLEDSAMYFCASKLAGGGQETQYFGPGTRLLVL.

This chain links TRBV24-1 with TRBJ2-2; D gene unclear. This CDR3 region has 13 residues. Per germline, CDR1 KGHDR and CDR2 SFDVKD. V lost 4 bases to trimming and J lost 3 bases, with 5 bases between them. The CDR3 region is CATSERYTGELFF. The CDR3 DNA follows: TGTGCCACCAGTGAGAGATACACCGGGGAGCTGTTTTTT.

This clonotype has just one count. V gene TRBV7-2 combines with J gene TRBJ2-3, with D perhaps matching TRBD2 (6 bases). This CDR3 comprises 15 residues. Trimming stripped 0 bases from V and 4 bases from J, with 11 bases between. Germline assignment: CDR1 SGHTA and CDR2 FQGNSA. CDR3 region: CASSLALREPDTQYF. CDR3 bases: TGTGCCAGCAGCTTAGCGTTACGGGAGCCAGATACGCAGTATTTT. Based on the CDR3 plus reference TRBV7-2 and TRBJ2-3, the full variable domain is GAGVSQSPSNKVTEKGKDVELRCDPISGHTALYWYRQSLGQGLEFLIYFQGNSAPDKSGLPSDRFSAERTGGSVSTLTIQRTQQEDSAVYLCASSLALREPDTQYFGPGTRLTVL.

The genes are TRBV15 and TRBJ1-2; no clear D gene. V was trimmed by 6 bases and J by 4 bases, leaving 9 bases between them. CDR3 length: 12 amino acids. The germline V gene encodes CDR1 LNHNV and CDR2 YYDKDF (reference sequence). In DNA form, the CDR3 reads TGTGCCACCAGATTTCCTGTCTATGGCTACACCTTC. Protein product: CATRFPVYGYTF.

The chain uses TRBV30 and TRBJ2-7; 8 nucleotides line up with TRBD1. V trimming: 3 bases; J trimming: 3 bases; junction bases outside the gene matches: 4. Germline V lookup: CDR1 GTSNPN, CDR2 SVGIG (reference sequence). The CDR3 is 13 amino acids. CDR3: CAWSVTGGYEQYF. In DNA, the CDR3 is TGTGCCTGGAGCGTCACAGGGGGCTACGAGCAGTACTTC.

This chain connects TRBV30 to TRBJ1-1, with D uncertain. V lost 0 bases to trimming and J lost 6 bases, with 17 bases between them. Germline V gene lookup returns CDR1 GTSNPN and CDR2 SVGIG (reference sequence). The length of the CDR3 is 15 residues. CDR3 amino acids: CAWSVQVTHGPEAFF. As DNA, the CDR3 is TGTGCCTGGAGTGTACAAGTCACCCATGGCCCTGAAGCTTTCTTT.

The chain uses TRBV6-6 and TRBJ2-7, with 8 bases matching TRBD2. The CDR3 runs 15 residues. V was clipped by 6 bases and J by 3 bases; unmatched bases: 10. Looked up from germline, CDR1 is MNHNY and CDR2 is SVGAGI (reference sequence). The chain's CDR3 is CASSHTSGGFYEQYF. The CDR3 DNA is TGTGCCAGCAGCCACACTAGCGGAGGATTCTACGAGCAGTACTTC.

The chain uses TRBV6-5 and TRBJ2-2, with TRBD2 identical over 13 bases. Germline CDR1 and CDR2: MNHEY and SVGAGI. J lost 6 bases, V lost 3 bases, and 1 base had no gene match. The CDR3 has 15 residues. The CDR3 DNA sequence: TGTGCCAGCAGTTATGGGACTAGCGGGGCCGGGGAGCTGTTTTTT. Translation: CASSYGTSGAGELFF.

The chain carries TRBV29-1 and TRBJ2-7; 11 nucleotides line up with TRBD2. The CDR3 covers 16 residues. V lost 1 base to trimming and J lost 4 bases; unmatched junction nucleotides: 9. Germline values: CDR1 SQVTM, CDR2 ANQGSEA. The CDR3 region is CSVEVWGTSGTYEQYF. Here the CDR3 DNA reads TGCAGCGTTGAAGTGTGGGGGACTAGCGGAACTTACGAGCAGTACTTC.

The V gene is TRBV29-1, the J gene TRBJ2-3, with D possibly being TRBD1 or TRBD2 (5 bases each). V was pared by 3 bases and J by 0 bases, with 13 bases between. The CDR3 length is 15 residues. From germline, CDR1 is SQVTM and CDR2 ANQGSEA. The CDR3 DNA sequence: TGCAGCGTTGATATTCTTGGGGACAGCACAGATACGCAGTATTTT. It translates to CSVDILGDSTDTQYF.